A single sample gave rise to the 4 T cell receptor beta chains below, sequenced in a study of T cell repertoires in cytomegalovirus infection. Antigen specificity for these receptors is unknown. In TCRdb, the reads were re-called with MiXCR into one record per CDR3 protein. The sample has around 710,000 distinct CDR3 sequences, almost 30% seen once. The source material was cultured CD8+ T cells from PBMCs, sampled from culture after CMV antigen stimulation. These receptors were taken from a human donor in good health (CMV status not recorded). Some clones in this sample may be carry-over from other donors' samples.

This CDR3 reads CASSFHPLTLTLPNLNTEAFF. The CDR3 DNA reads TGTGCCAGCAGTTTTCACCCCTTGACACTCACCTTACCGAATCTGAACACTGAAGCTTTCTTT. V is TRBV6-5 and J is TRBJ1-1; D gene unclear. The CDR3 has 21 residues. V was shortened by 4 bases and J by 0 bases, with 30 bases between the two germline ends. Germline V gene lookup returns CDR1 MNHEY and CDR2 SVGAGI.

This clonotype was seen only a few times. The gene calls are TRBV6-1 and TRBJ2-3, with D possibly matching TRBD2 (6 bases). This CDR3 is built from 11 residues. Between the trimmed V and J ends, which lost 8 bases and 4 bases, there was a span of 7 bases. Germline V gene lookup returns CDR1 MNHNS and CDR2 SASEGT. The CDR3 coding sequence is TGTGCCAGCTGGGGGGCAGATACGCAGTATTTT. Protein product: CASWGADTQYF.

This clonotype was seen only a few times. The chain has TRBV7-9 and TRBJ2-7; TRBD1 matches 8 bases. The junction had 8 bases not matched to a gene; V was cut back by 4 bases and J by 3 bases. Germline values: CDR1 SEHNR, CDR2 FQNEAQ (reference sequence). This CDR3 spans 15 amino acids. The CDR3 loop is CASSSPGQASYEQYF. CDR3 nucleotide sequence: TGTGCCAGCAGCTCACCGGGACAGGCAAGCTACGAGCAGTACTTC.

Concerning this clonotype: The junction departs from germline at one end; a sequencing error may be responsible. This chain joins TRBV7-7 and TRBJ1-1; tentative D call: TRBD1 (6 bases). In germline, CDR1 is SSHAT, CDR2 FNYEAQ (reference sequence). This CDR3 contains 13 residues. The CDR3 nucleotides are TGTGCTAGCAGCTTAATCGAGGGGGCTGAAGCTTTCTTT. Protein product: CASSLIEGAEAFF.